Each of the 26 T cell receptor beta chains below was sequenced from the same sample in a study of T-cell memory formation after mild COVID-19. One entry per CDR3 protein results from TCRdb running MiXCR on the 5' RACE reads. Among 350,000 to 400,000 distinct CDR3 sequences listed, 21% were seen once. Sequencing was carried out using PBMCs or a T cell subset sorted from them (not recorded which). Receptors were obtained from an adult woman who had mild COVID-19 (a few samples of this study predate the infection). Cell type and time point are not known.

This clonotype has only a few counts. V and J are TRBV7-2 and TRBJ2-3; D not certain. This CDR3 has 15 residues. Germline assignment: CDR1 SGHTA and CDR2 FQGNSA. Trimming cost V 4 bases and J 1 base, with 12 bases left between them. The CDR3 sequence is CASSYSRFGTDTQYF. The CDR3 DNA reads TGTGCCAGCAGCTACTCTAGATTCGGCACAGATACGCAGTATTTT.

CDR3 DNA sequence: TGTGCCAGCAGATTTATTAGGACAGGGGAGCAGTTCTTC. It translates to CASRFIRTGEQFF. The V call is TRBV11-2, the J call TRBJ2-1, with 8 bases fitting TRBD1. CDR1 is SGHAT and CDR2 is FQNNGV in the germline V gene. After removal of 6 bases from V and 10 bases from J, the junction contained 8 bases not matched to a gene. This CDR3 region has 13 residues.

This clonotype was seen more than once but under ten times. V is TRBV7-2 and J is TRBJ1-2, with D perhaps TRBD1 (5 bases). This CDR3 comprises 15 residues. CDR1 SGHTA and CDR2 FQGNSA come from the germline V gene. The V end lost 5 bases, the J end lost 8 bases, and 21 bases lay between the germline ends. In DNA form, the CDR3 reads TGTGCCAGCAGCCCTGGCGGTGTGGGGCGCGGGGGCTACACCTTC. Encoded protein: CASSPGGVGRGGYTF.

This clonotype has more than one count but fewer than ten. Here the CDR3 reads CASSLDVGETQYF. The CDR3 DNA reads TGCGCCAGCAGCTTGGATGTGGGGGAGACCCAGTACTTC. The chain joins TRBV5-1 to TRBJ2-5; D unclear. Germline V gives CDR1 SGHRS, CDR2 YFSETQ. This CDR3 has 13 amino acids. Trimming took off 0 bases at V and 5 bases at J, with 8 bases between the two ends.

The chain couples TRBV5-5 to TRBJ2-5; 7 bases agree with TRBD1. CDR1 and CDR2 from the germline V gene are SGHKS and YYEKEE (reference sequence). The CDR3 has 14 residues. The junction had 7 bases not matched to a gene; V was cut back by 3 bases and J by 5 bases. CDR3 DNA sequence: TGTGCCAGCAGCTCTCTGACAGGGAGCGAGACCCAGTACTTC. Translation: CASSSLTGSETQYF.

The genes are TRBV28 and TRBJ2-1; TRBD1 matches at 7 bases. Germline CDR1 reads MDHEN; CDR2 reads SYDVKM. V shed 6 bases and J 0 bases; nucleotides not matched to a gene: 14. CDR3 size: 18 residues. CDR3 coding DNA: TGTGCCAGCAGCTCACCGGAGACGACAGGGAACTCCTACAATGAGCAGTTCTTC. Translating it yields CASSSPETTGNSYNEQFF.

Here the CDR3 reads CASSEGLAGGPRDEQYF. Here the CDR3 DNA reads TGTGCCAGCAGCGAGGGACTAGCGGGAGGGCCTAGGGACGAGCAGTACTTC. The V call is TRBV4-2, the J call TRBJ2-7, with TRBD2 matching 16 bases. The trim removed 5 bases at V and 5 bases at J, leaving 9 bases unmatched. The CDR3 contains 17 residues. The germline V gene has CDR1 LGHNA and CDR2 YNFKEQ.

The CDR3 loop reads CASSLPGGPVNNEQFF. The CDR3 nucleotides read TGTGCCAGCAGTTTGCCGGGAGGGCCGGTCAACAATGAGCAGTTCTTC. J is TRBJ2-1 and V is TRBV12-3 or TRBV12-4; 8 positions agree with TRBD2. This CDR3 is 16 amino acids long. J lost 5 bases, V lost 3 bases, and 9 bases had no gene match.

In its sample, this clonotype was seen a few times. This chain connects TRBV20-1 to TRBJ2-5, with 7 bases lining up with TRBD2. CDR3 length: 13 amino acids. Looked up from germline, CDR1 is DFQATT and CDR2 is SNEGSKA (reference sequence). V dropped 3 bases and J dropped 4; count of bases not matched to a gene: 5. For the CDR3, the DNA is TGCAGTGCTAGTTGGGGGGGAGGAGAGACCCAGTACTTC. It specifies CSASWGGGETQYF.

CDR3 protein: CASSQVTTRNTIYF. The DNA of the CDR3 is TGTGCCAGCAGCCAAGTCACCACTAGAAACACCATATATTTT. V usage is TRBV3-1 and J usage is TRBJ1-3; D remains unclear. The CDR3 totals 14 residues. Germline loops: CDR1 LGHDT, CDR2 YNNKEL (reference sequence). Trimming took off 1 base at V and 5 bases at J, with 9 bases between the two ends. Using reference TRBV3-1 and TRBJ1-3 for the parts outside the CDR3, the full variable domain is DTAVSQTPKYLVTQMGNDKSIKCEQNLGHDTMYWYKQDSKKFLKIMFSYNNKELIINETVPNRFSPKSPDKAHLNLHINSLELGDSAVYFCASSQVTTRNTIYFGEGSWLTVV.

This clonotype appeared a few times. This chain connects TRBV7-8 to TRBJ1-4; 9 bases are a match to TRBD1. V dropped 2 bases and J dropped 17; count of bases not matched to a gene: 6. The CDR3 runs 12 residues. Germline V gene sequence: CDR1 SGHVS, CDR2 FQNEAQ. Written as DNA, the CDR3 is TGTGCCAGCAGCTTATCTGGACAGGGGTACTTTTTT. It codes for CASSLSGQGYFF.

This clonotype was recorded many times. The chain links TRBV5-1 to TRBJ2-5, with a possible D match to TRBD2 (5 bases). Germline lookup yields CDR1 SGHRS and CDR2 YFSETQ. The CDR3 extends over 13 amino acids. V was clipped by 1 base and J by 2 bases, with 6 bases between them. The CDR3 bases are TGCGCCAGCAGCTTGAGCGGTCAAGAGACCCAGTACTTC. Protein sequence: CASSLSGQETQYF.

Concerning this clonotype itself: One end of the junction fails to match germline, which may point to a read error. The V call is TRBV14, the J call TRBJ2-1; D might be TRBD2 (5 bases). The CDR3 contains 14 residues. The germline V gene has CDR1 SGHDN and CDR2 FVKESK. In DNA, the CDR3 is TGTGCCAGCATCCAAACTAGAGTCGGCAATGAGCAGTTCTTC. It specifies CASIQTRVGNEQFF.

This clonotype showed up many times. The junction and the germline gene differ at one end; a read error may be behind it. The V call is TRBV4-2, the J call TRBJ2-7; 7 positions match TRBD1. The CDR3 is 13 residues long. Looked up from germline, CDR1 is LGHNA and CDR2 is YNFKEQ. The CDR3 nucleotides are TGCGCCAGCAGTCAGGACAGGATCTACGAGCAGTACTTC. It specifies CASSQDRIYEQYF.

The chain has TRBV5-1 and TRBJ1-1, with 8 bases that match TRBD1. The germline CDR1 and CDR2 sequences are SGHRS and YFSETQ. V gave up 3 bases and J gave up 3 bases; unmatched junction bases: 7. The CDR3 totals 15 residues. In nucleotides, the CDR3 is TGCGCCAGCAGCTCCCGGACAGGGTGGGACACTGAAGCTTTCTTT. Translated: CASSSRTGWDTEAFF.

In its sample, this clonotype was seen a few times. The chain links TRBV7-8 to TRBJ2-7, with a weak D call TRBD1 (5 bases). The V end was cut by 8 bases, the J end by 1 base, with 9 bases between. The CDR3 totals 12 residues. Germline CDR1 reads SGHVS; CDR2 reads FQNEAQ. The CDR3 is CASARQSYEQYF. The CDR3 DNA is TGTGCCAGCGCCCGACAGTCCTACGAGCAGTACTTC.

This rearrangement joins TRBV7-8 to TRBJ2-7; 12 bases match TRBD1. CDR3 length equals 14 residues. CDR1 and CDR2 from the germline V gene are SGHVS and FQNEAQ. V lost 7 bases, J lost 5 bases, and 6 bases stayed unmatched. CDR3 sequence reads: CASTPGTGGHEQYF. DNA of the CDR3: TGTGCCAGCACACCCGGGACAGGGGGCCACGAGCAGTACTTC.

This chain connects TRBV4-1 to TRBJ1-1; TRBD1 aligns across 11 bases. Trimming at V came to 4 bases and at J to 5 bases, leaving 9 bases not matched to a gene. CDR1 MGHRA and CDR2 YSYEKL come from the germline V gene. This CDR3 has 16 residues. CDR3 sequence reads: CASSPFPGTGGTEAFF. CDR3 coding DNA: TGCGCCAGCAGCCCCTTTCCCGGGACAGGGGGTACTGAAGCTTTCTTT.

In its sample, this clonotype was seen a few times. The V gene is TRBV12-3 or TRBV12-4, the J gene TRBJ2-1; 7 bases line up with TRBD1. There are 20 residues in the CDR3. J lost 5 bases, V lost 0 bases, and 19 bases had no gene match. The CDR3 DNA is TGTGCCAGCAGTTTAGCCGTGGCGCGGACGGACAGGAATTACGACAATGAGCAGTTCTTC. As protein: CASSLAVARTDRNYDNEQFF.

This clonotype has ten or more counts. V gene TRBV5-1 combines with J gene TRBJ2-7; 9 bases are a match to TRBD2. Germline CDR1 and CDR2: SGHRS and YFSETQ. J lost 3 bases, V lost 5 bases, and 3 bases had no gene match. The CDR3 is made up of 13 amino acids. The CDR3 DNA is TGCGCCAGCAGTCCAGCGGGGGGCTACGAGCAGTACTTC. The encoded protein is CASSPAGGYEQYF. The whole variable domain, filled in from reference TRBV5-1 and TRBJ2-7, reads KAGVTQTPRYLIKTRGQQVTLSCSPISGHRSVSWYQQTPGQGLQFLFEYFSETQRNKGNFPGRFSGRQFSNSRSEMNVSTLELGDSALYLCASSPAGGYEQYFGPGTRLTVT.

V is TRBV24-1 and J is TRBJ1-5, with 8 bases lining up with TRBD1. With 5 bases clipped from V and 2 bases from J, the junction kept 4 bases outside the gene matches. The CDR3 is 15 amino acids. CDR1 and CDR2 from the germline V gene are KGHDR and SFDVKD. In nucleotides, the CDR3 is TGTGCCACCAGTGGCAGGGGGCCAGGCAATCAGCCCCAGCATTTT. As protein: CATSGRGPGNQPQHF.

The V call is TRBV2, the J call TRBJ2-7; 10 bases agree with TRBD1. The trim removed 4 bases at V and 9 bases at J, leaving 9 bases unmatched. CDR3 length equals 14 residues. CDR1 is SNHLY and CDR2 is FYNNEI in the germline V gene. This CDR3 reads CASSGIGTGEGQYF. As DNA, the CDR3 is TGTGCCAGCAGTGGAATCGGGACAGGGGAAGGGCAGTACTTC.

This clonotype was seen at least ten times. The rearrangement links TRBV5-1 to TRBJ2-5; D not resolved. The germline V gene has CDR1 SGHRS and CDR2 YFSETQ. V was cut by 5 bases and J by 5 bases, with 16 bases left in between. The length of the CDR3 is 14 residues. As DNA, the CDR3 is TGCGCCAGCAGTCGCACAGATAAGGCGGAGACCCAGTACTTC. Protein product: CASSRTDKAETQYF.

The V call is TRBV7-3, the J call TRBJ2-2, with a tentative D call TRBD2 (5 bases). Germline V CDR1 and CDR2: SGHTA, FQGTGA. Trimming took off 3 bases at V and 7 bases at J, with 18 bases between the two ends. The CDR3 is 16 residues long. The CDR3 is CASSLGFSARGGELFF. CDR3 sequence (DNA): TGTGCCAGCAGCTTGGGCTTCTCAGCCCGGGGCGGGGAGCTGTTTTTT.

Judged by abundance, this clonotype is medium-sized. The gene calls are TRBV12-3 or TRBV12-4 and TRBJ2-7; 8 nucleotides match TRBD1. The CDR3 extends over 14 amino acids. V shed 4 bases and J 0 bases; nucleotides not matched to a gene: 2. This CDR3 reads CASSSTGGSYEQYF. The CDR3 nucleotides read TGTGCCAGCAGTTCAACAGGGGGCTCCTACGAGCAGTACTTC.

This clonotype was counted between two and nine times. The chain is built from TRBV5-1 and TRBJ2-7; D is perhaps TRBD2 (7 bases). Between the trimmed V and J ends, which lost 4 bases and 2 bases, there was a span of 19 bases. The length of the CDR3 is 16 residues. Germline values: CDR1 SGHRS, CDR2 YFSETQ. Written as DNA, the CDR3 is TGCGCCAGCAGCGGGGGCGCGGGAGCTCCCCCCTACGAGCAGTACTTC. Translated: CASSGGAGAPPYEQYF.